The 9 T cell receptor beta chains in this list originate from one sample, sequenced in a study of T cell changes during pregnancy in multiple sclerosis (dated 2019 in TCRdb). Library preparation was by the immunoSEQ multiplex PCR assay. The table comes from immuneACCESS by way of TCRdb, which keeps in-frame sequences with V and J called. Part of the clones is missing from these tables; in studies checked, under half for an unresolved V gene and the rest for unknown reasons. For this sample there are 84,000 or so clones; approximately 94% appear just once. The top ten constitute about 2.5% of the sample. The sample consisted of peripheral blood, taken in the third trimester of pregnancy. Receptor source: a female donor with multiple sclerosis, enrolled in a pregnancy study.

This sequence joins TRBV5-8 and TRBJ1-2; 10 bases line up with TRBD1. CDR1 and CDR2 from the germline V gene are SGHTS and YDEGEE. There are 13 residues in the CDR3. Germline trimming cut 2 bases from V and 6 bases from J; bases unmatched to any gene: 1. Here the CDR3 reads CASSFGTGDGYTF. The CDR3 nucleotides read TGTGCCAGCAGCTTTGGGACAGGGGATGGCTACACCTTC. Based on the CDR3 plus reference TRBV5-8 and TRBJ1-2, the full variable domain is EAGVTQSPTHLIKTRGQQATLRCSPISGHTSVYWYQQALGLGLQFLLWYDEGEERNRGNFPPRFSGRQFPNYSSELNVNALELEDSALYLCASSFGTGDGYTFGSGTRLTVV.

The chain employs TRBV6-6 and TRBJ1-4; D gene uncertain. V gave up 7 bases and J gave up 7 bases, with 19 bases separating them. The germline CDR1 and CDR2 sequences are MNHNY and SVGAGI (reference sequence). The CDR3 is made up of 15 amino acids. The CDR3 protein is CASKPPRYGGEKLFF. DNA of the CDR3: TGTGCCAGCAAGCCCCCAAGGTACGGAGGTGAAAAACTGTTTTTT.

The chain's CDR3 is CASSQGHSAYEQYF. The CDR3 DNA reads as TGCGCCAGCAGCCAAGGACACAGTGCCTACGAGCAGTACTTC. The chain has TRBV4-1 and TRBJ2-7; D is undetermined. Trimming took 1 base from V and 2 from J, leaving 9 bases between them. CDR3 size: 14 residues. CDR1 MGHRA and CDR2 YSYEKL come from the germline V gene.

This clone was recorded once. The J gene is TRBJ1-2, the V gene TRBV7-3, with TRBD1 as a possible D gene (5 bases). The V gene lost 0 bases and the J gene lost 8 bases, with 13 bases spanning the gap. This CDR3 has 14 amino acids. The germline V gene has CDR1 SGHTA and CDR2 FQGTGA. This CDR3 reads CASSLTLRGDGYTF. The CDR3 DNA reads as TGTGCCAGCAGCTTAACGTTAAGGGGTGACGGCTACACCTTC.

The rearrangement links TRBV9 to TRBJ2-1; D perhaps matches TRBD2 (5 bases). CDR1 and CDR2 (germline): SGDLS, YYNGEE. CDR3 length: 16 amino acids. V lost 4 bases and J lost 1, with 15 bases in between. The CDR3 here is CASSLSRTGSYNEQFF. CDR3 sequence (DNA): TGTGCCAGCAGCCTCAGTCGGACGGGATCCTACAATGAGCAGTTCTTC.

The genes are TRBV15 and TRBJ2-5; TRBD1 agrees at 9 bases. The CDR3 sequence is 19 residues long. Trimming cost V 4 bases and J 2 bases; bases outside gene matches: 17. The germline CDR1 and CDR2 sequences are LNHNV and YYDKDF (reference sequence). CDR3 region: CATSNTKGTGRPSQETQYF. The CDR3 DNA reads as TGTGCCACCAGCAATACTAAGGGGACAGGGCGCCCATCTCAAGAGACCCAGTACTTC.

This clone turned up a few times. The chain links TRBV4-2 to TRBJ2-2; D is uncertain. Germline V gives CDR1 LGHNA, CDR2 YNFKEQ. CDR3 length equals 12 residues. Trimming left V 1 base short and J 6 bases short, with 3 bases between. Here the CDR3 reads CASSQAAGELFF. The CDR3 bases are TGTGCCAGCAGCCAAGCCGCCGGGGAGCTGTTTTTT.

This rearrangement joins TRBV4-2 to TRBJ1-2, with 7 bases lining up with TRBD1. CDR1 and CDR2 (germline): LGHNA, YNFKEQ. The CDR3 runs to 14 residues. Losses at the gene ends were 0 bases for V and 8 bases for J; bases not matched to a gene: 6. For the CDR3, the DNA is TGTGCCAGCAGCCAAGAAGGGGGCAGCTACGGCTACACCTTC. This sequence encodes CASSQEGGSYGYTF.

CDR3 amino acids: CASSSGRTAAYEQYF. The DNA for the CDR3 is TGTGCCAGCAGCTCCGGGAGAACGGCAGCCTACGAGCAGTACTTC. V and J are TRBV7-9 and TRBJ2-7, with D tentatively TRBD2 (6 bases). The CDR3 loop spans 15 amino acids. The germline V and J ends were trimmed by 4 bases and 2 bases, with 15 bases remaining between them. Germline V gene lookup returns CDR1 SEHNR and CDR2 FQNEAQ (reference sequence). The variable domain in full, completed from reference TRBV7-9 and TRBJ2-7, reads DTGVSQNPRHKITKRGQNVTFRCDPISEHNRLYWYRQTLGQGPEFLTYFQNEAQLEKSRLLSDRFSAERPKGSFSTLEIQRTEQGDSAMYLCASSSGRTAAYEQYFGPGTRLTVT.